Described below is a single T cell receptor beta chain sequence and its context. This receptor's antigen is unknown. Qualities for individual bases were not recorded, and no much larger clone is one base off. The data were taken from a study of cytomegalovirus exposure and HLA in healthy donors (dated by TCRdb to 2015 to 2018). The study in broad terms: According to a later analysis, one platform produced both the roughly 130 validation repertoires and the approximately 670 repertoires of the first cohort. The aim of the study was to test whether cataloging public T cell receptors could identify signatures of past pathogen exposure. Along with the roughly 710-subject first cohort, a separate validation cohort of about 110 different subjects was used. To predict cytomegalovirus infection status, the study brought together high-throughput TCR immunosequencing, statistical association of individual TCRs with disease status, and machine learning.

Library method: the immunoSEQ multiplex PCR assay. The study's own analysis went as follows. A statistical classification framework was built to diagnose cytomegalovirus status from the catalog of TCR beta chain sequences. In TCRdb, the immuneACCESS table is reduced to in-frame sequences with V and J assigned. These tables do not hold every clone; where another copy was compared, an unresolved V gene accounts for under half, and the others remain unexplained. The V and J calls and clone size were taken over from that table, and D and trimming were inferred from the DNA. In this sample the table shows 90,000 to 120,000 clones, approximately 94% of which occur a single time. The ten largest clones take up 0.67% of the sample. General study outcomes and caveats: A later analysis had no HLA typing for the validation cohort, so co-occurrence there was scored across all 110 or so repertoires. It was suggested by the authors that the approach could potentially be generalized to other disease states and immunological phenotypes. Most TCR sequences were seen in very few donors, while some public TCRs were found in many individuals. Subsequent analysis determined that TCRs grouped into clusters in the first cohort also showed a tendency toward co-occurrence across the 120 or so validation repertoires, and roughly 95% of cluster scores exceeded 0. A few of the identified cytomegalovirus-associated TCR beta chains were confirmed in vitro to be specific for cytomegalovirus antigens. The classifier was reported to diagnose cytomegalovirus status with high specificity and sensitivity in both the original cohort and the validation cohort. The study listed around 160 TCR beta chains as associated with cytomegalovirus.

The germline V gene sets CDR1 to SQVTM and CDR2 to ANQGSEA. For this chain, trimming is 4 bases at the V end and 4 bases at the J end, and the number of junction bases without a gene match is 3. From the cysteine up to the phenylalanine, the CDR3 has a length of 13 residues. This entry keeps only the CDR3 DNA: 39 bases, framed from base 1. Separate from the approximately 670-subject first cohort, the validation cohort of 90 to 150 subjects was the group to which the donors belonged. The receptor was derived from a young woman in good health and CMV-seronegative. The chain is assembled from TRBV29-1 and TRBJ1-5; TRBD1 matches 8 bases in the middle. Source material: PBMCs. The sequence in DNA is TGCAGCGTTGCGACAGGGGCGAATCAGCCCCAGCATTTT. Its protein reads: CSVATGANQPQHF.